This T cell receptor (beta chain) was recovered during a study of T cell responses to AZD1222 COVID-19 vaccine. Looking at the study overall: Pooled together were second doses at about 4 or about 12 weeks.

Libraries were prepared by immunoSEQ multiplex PCR; TCRdb keeps only in-frame clonotypes and omits some of them. This sample yields more than 50,000 clones, of which 80% to 90% are seen a single time; around 20% belongs to the top ten. Study findings and constraints: Just five or six AZD1222 recipients were seropositive at baseline. Across the whole spike, CD4 TCRs peaked at regions 160-218 and 743-854. Among the donors, most were white British and more were female, and clonal diversity was possibly underestimated.

Note on this clone: What it binds is not known.

CDR1 is SGHTA, CDR2 FQGTGA, per germline. The CDR3 extends over 14 amino acids. V shed 3 bases and J shed 2 bases, with 10 bases lying between them. This TCR was sampled from an adult in good health. V is TRBV7-3 and J is TRBJ1-1; no clear D. The sequenced sample was peripheral blood, obtained on day 0 of AZD1222 vaccination. CDR3 DNA: TGTGCCAGCAGCTTCGGGTTGCGAAACACTGAAGCTTTCTTT. Translating it yields CASSFGLRNTEAFF.